This T cell receptor beta chain was profiled in a study of graft-versus-host responses after intestinal transplantation. Study background: Recipients received multivisceral, liver-intestinal, or isolated intestinal transplants. Anti-thymocyte globulin induction, then tacrolimus and steroids for two to four years, went to all recipients.

Clones were sequenced by immunoSEQ multiplex PCR, and TCRdb holds only the in-frame ones, with some missing. The sample records about 50,000 clones, 80% to 95% being singletons. General study results and limits: GvH clones turned up in recipient marrow; some had shown up first in ileum or blood.

Concerning this clone: Antigen: not known.

Sequencing used unstimulated CD4+ T cells sorted from spleen or lymph node cells, obtained before transplant. The clonotype originates from a human donor who was the organ donor for an intestinal transplant.

The CDR3 coding sequence is TGCAGCGTTGGACAGGGGGCGAGCACAGATACGCAGTATTTT. As protein: CSVGQGASTDTQYF. The V gene is TRBV29-1, the J gene TRBJ2-3, with 10 bases aligning to TRBD1. The CDR3 runs 14 residues. The junction had 1 base not matched to a gene; V was cut back by 4 bases and J by 0 bases. From germline, CDR1 is SQVTM and CDR2 ANQGSEA.